This TCR beta chain was observed in a study of T-cell memory formation after mild COVID-19. The CDR3 loop spans 18 amino acids. Germline loops: CDR1 SGHAT, CDR2 FQNNGV. Trimming cost V 2 bases and J 7 bases, with 24 bases left between them. Each CDR3 protein is one row after TCRdb ran MiXCR on the 5' RACE reads. Found here are 580,000 or so distinct CDR3 sequences, around a sixth of them singletons; the top ten hold 8.1%. The clonotype comes from an adult woman who had mild COVID-19 (a few samples of this study predate the infection). Cell type and time point are not known. This chain connects TRBV11-2 to TRBJ2-1; tentative D call: TRBD1 (7 bases). The sequenced sample was PBMCs or a T cell subset sorted from them (not recorded which). CDR3 in amino acids: CASSLYFAAPAGGNEQFF. CDR3 coding DNA: TGTGCCAGCAGCTTATATTTTGCGGCCCCGGCAGGGGGGAATGAGCAGTTCTTC.